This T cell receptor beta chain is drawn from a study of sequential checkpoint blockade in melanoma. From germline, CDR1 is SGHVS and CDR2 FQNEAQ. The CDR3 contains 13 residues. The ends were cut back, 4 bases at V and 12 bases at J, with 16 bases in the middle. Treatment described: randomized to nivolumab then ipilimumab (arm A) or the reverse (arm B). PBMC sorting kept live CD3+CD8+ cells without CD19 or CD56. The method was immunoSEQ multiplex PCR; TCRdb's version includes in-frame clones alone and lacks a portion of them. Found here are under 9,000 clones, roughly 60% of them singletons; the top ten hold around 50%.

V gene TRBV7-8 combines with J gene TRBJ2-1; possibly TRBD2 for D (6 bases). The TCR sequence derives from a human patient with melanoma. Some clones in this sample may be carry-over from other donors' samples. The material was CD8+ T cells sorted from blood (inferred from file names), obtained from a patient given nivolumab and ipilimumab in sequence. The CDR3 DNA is TGTGCCAGCAGCTCGGGACCTGGGCGGGGGCAGTTCTTC. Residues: CASSSGPGRGQFF.